The text below deals with one TCR beta chain. Its specificity is unknown. This specimen comes from a study of cytomegalovirus exposure and HLA in healthy donors. This CDR3 is built from 16 residues. CDR1 and CDR2 (germline): SEHNR, FQNEAQ (reference sequence). The V and J ends lost 5 bases and 3 bases, in that order; junction bases with no gene match: 12. 60 Vbeta and 13 Jbeta primers were used in PCR. TCRdb's copy holds only in-frame clones and misses some; the assay was immunoSEQ multiplex PCR. The sample lists some 93,000 clones, roughly 67% occurring once. Overall study results and limits: Accurate prediction of most subjects' HLA-A and HLA-B alleles from TCR beta sequences was reported. Near-uniform donor sequencing depth was presumed by presence/absence analyses.

The clonotype comes from a boy between 10 and 17 years old in good health and CMV-seropositive. Sample: PBMCs. The gene calls are TRBV7-9 and TRBJ2-7; 8 bases map to TRBD2. CDR3: CASSPGYSGVVYEQYF. In DNA form, the CDR3 reads TGTGCCAGCAGCCCCGGGTATAGCGGGGTTGTCTACGAGCAGTACTTC.